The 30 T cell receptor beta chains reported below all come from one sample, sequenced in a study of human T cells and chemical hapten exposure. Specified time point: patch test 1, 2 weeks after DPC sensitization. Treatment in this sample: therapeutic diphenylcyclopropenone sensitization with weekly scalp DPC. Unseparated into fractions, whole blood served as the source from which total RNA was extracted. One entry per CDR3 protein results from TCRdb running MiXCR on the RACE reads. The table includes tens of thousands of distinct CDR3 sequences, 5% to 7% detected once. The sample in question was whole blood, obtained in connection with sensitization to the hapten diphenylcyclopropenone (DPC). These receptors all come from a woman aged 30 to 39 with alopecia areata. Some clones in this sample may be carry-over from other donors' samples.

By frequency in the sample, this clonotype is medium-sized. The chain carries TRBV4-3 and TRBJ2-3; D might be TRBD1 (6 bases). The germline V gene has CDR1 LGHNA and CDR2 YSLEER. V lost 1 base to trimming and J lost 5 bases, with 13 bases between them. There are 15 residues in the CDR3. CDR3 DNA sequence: TGCGCCAGCAGCCAAGGATGGGGGCCTGGAGATACGCAGTATTTT. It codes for CASSQGWGPGDTQYF.

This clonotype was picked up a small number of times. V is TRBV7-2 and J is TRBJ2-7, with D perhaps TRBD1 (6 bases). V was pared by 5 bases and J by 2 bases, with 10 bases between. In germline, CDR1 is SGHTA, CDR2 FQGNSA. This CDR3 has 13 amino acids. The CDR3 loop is CASSPRQAYEQYF. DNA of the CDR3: TGTGCCAGCAGCCCAAGACAGGCCTACGAGCAGTACTTC.

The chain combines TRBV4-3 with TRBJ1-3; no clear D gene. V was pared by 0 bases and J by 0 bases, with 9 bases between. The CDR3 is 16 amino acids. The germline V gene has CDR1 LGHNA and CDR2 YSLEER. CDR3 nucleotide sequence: TGCGCCAGCAGCCAAGAGACCCAGGTCTCTGGAAACACCATATATTTT. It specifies CASSQETQVSGNTIYF.

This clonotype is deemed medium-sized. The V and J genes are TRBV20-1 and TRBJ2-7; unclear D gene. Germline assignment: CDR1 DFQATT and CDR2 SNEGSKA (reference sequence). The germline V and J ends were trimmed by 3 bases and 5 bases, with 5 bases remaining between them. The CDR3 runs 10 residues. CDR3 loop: CSASQDEQYF. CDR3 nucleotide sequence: TGCAGTGCTAGTCAGGACGAGCAGTACTTC.

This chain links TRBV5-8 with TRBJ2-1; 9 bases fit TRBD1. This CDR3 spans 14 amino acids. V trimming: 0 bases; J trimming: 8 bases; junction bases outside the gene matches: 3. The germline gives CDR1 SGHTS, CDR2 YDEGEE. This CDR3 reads CASSLEGQGYEQFF. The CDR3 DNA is TGTGCCAGCAGCTTGGAGGGACAGGGCTATGAGCAGTTCTTC.

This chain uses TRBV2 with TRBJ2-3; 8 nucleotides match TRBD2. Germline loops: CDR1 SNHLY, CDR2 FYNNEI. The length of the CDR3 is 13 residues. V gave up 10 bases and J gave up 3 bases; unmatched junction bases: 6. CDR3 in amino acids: CATTGGVTDTQYF. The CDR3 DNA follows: TGTGCCACCACGGGAGGGGTGACAGATACGCAGTATTTT.

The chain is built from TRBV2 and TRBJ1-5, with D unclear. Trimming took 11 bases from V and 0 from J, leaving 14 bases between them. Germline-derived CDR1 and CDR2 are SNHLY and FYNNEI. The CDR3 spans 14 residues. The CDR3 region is CAASRSYSNQPQHF. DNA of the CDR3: TGTGCCGCCTCTCGATCCTATAGCAATCAGCCCCAGCATTTT.

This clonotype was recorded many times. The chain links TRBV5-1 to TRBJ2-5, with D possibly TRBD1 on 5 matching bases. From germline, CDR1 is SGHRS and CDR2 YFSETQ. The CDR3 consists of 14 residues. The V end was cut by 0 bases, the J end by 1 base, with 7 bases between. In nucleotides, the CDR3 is TGCGCCAGCAGCTTGGGACAGAGCCAAGAGACCCAGTACTTC. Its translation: CASSLGQSQETQYF.

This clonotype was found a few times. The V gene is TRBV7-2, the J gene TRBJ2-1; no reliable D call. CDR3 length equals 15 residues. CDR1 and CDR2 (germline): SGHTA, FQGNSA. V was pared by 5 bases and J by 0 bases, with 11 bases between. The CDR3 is CASSPARFSYNEQFF. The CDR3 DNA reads TGTGCCAGCAGCCCCGCAAGATTCTCCTACAATGAGCAGTTCTTC.

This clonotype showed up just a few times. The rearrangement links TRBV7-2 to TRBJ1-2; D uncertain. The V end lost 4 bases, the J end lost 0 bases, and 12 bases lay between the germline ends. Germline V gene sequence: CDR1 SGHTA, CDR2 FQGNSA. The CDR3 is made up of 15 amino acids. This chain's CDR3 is CASSSQERANYGYTF. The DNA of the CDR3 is TGTGCCAGCAGCTCCCAGGAGAGAGCTAACTATGGCTACACCTTC.

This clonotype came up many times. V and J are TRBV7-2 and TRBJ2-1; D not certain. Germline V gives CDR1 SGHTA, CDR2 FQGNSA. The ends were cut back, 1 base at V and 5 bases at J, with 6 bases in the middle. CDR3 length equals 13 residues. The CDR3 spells CASSLVRNNEQFF. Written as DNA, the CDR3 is TGTGCCAGCAGCTTAGTTCGCAACAATGAGCAGTTCTTC.

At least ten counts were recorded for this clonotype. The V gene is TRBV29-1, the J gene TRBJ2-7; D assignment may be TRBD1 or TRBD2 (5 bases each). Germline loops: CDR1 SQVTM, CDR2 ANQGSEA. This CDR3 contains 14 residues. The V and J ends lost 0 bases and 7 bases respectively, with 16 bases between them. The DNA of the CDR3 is TGCAGCGTTGAAGATATTGCCGGGACGGGGGAGCAGTACTTC. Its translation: CSVEDIAGTGEQYF.

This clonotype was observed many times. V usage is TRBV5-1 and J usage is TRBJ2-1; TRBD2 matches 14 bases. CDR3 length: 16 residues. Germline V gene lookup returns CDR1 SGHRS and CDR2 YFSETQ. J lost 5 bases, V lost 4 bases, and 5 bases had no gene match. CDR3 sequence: CASSGGTSGGHNEQFF. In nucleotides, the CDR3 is TGCGCCAGCAGCGGGGGGACTAGCGGGGGTCACAATGAGCAGTTCTTC.

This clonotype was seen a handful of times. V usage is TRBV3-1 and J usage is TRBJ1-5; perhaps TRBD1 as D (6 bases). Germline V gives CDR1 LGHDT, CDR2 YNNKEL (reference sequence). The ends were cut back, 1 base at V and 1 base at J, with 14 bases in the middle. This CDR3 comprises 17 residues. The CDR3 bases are TGTGCCAGCAGCCAAGGGGGTTTGGGGGCGAGCAATCAGCCCCAGCATTTT. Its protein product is CASSQGGLGASNQPQHF.

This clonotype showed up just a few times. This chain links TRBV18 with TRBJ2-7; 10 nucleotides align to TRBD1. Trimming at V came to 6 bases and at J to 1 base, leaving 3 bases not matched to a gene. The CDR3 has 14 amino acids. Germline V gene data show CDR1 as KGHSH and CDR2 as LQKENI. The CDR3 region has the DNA TGTGCCAGCTCCGTGGGACAGGGGTCCTACGAGCAGTACTTC. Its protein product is CASSVGQGSYEQYF.

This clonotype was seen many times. The CDR3 here is CASSPTEGQGVEKLFF. CDR3 bases: TGTGCCAGCAGTCCCACAGAGGGACAGGGAGTTGAAAAACTGTTTTTT. This sequence joins TRBV27 and TRBJ1-4, with 9 nucleotides matching TRBD1. The V gene's germline CDR1 is MNHEY and CDR2 SMNVEV (reference sequence). The CDR3 sequence is 16 residues long. V gave up 5 bases and J gave up 7 bases; unmatched junction bases: 11. The full variable domain, in which reference TRBV27 and TRBJ1-4 provide the parts outside the CDR3, is EAQVTQNPRYLITVTGKKLTVTCSQNMNHEYMSWYRQDPGLGLRQIYYSMNVEVTDKGDVPEGYKVSRKEKRNFPLILESPSPNQTSLYFCASSPTEGQGVEKLFFGSGTQLSVL.

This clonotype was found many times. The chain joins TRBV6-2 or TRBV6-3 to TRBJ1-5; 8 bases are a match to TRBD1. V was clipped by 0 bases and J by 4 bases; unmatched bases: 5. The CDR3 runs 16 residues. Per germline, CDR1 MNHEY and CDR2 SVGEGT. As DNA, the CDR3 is TGTGCCAGCAGTTACTCGTCAGGGGGCATAAATCAGCCCCAGCATTTT. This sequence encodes CASSYSSGGINQPQHF.

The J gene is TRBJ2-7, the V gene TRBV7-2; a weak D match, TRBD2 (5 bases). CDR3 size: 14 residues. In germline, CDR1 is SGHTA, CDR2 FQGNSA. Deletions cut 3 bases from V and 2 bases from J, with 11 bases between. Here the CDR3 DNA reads TGTGCCAGCAGCTTTTTCGAGGGAACCTACGAGCAGTACTTC. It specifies CASSFFEGTYEQYF.

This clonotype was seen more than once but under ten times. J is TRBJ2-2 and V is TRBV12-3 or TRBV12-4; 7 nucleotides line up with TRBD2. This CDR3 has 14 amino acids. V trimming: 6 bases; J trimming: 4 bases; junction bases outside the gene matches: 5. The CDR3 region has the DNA TGTGCCAGCAGCCATAGGACTAGCACCGGGGAGCTGTTTTTT. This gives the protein CASSHRTSTGELFF.

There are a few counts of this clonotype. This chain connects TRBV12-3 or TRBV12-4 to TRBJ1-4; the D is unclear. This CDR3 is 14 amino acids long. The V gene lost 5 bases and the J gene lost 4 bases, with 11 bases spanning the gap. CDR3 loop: CASSNSQDNEKLFF. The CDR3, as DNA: TGTGCCAGCAGTAACTCCCAGGATAATGAAAAACTGTTTTTT.

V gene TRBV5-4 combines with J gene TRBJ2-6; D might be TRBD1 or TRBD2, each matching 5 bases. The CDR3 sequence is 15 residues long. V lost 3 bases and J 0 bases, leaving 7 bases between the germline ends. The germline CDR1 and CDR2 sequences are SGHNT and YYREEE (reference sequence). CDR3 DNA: TGTGCCAGCAGCTGGGGGACCTCTGGGGCCAACGTCCTGACTTTC. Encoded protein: CASSWGTSGANVLTF.

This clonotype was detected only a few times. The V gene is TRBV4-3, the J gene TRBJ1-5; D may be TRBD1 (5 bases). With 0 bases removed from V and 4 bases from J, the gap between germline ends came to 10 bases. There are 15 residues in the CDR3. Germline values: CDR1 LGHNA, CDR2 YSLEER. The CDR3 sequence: CASSQDFSGNQPQHF. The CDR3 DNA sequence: TGCGCCAGCAGCCAAGATTTTTCAGGGAATCAGCCCCAGCATTTT.

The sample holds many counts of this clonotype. The CDR3 loop is CASSISRVAKNIQYF. The CDR3 DNA follows: TGTGCCAGTAGTATTAGCCGGGTAGCCAAAAACATTCAGTACTTC. The chain combines TRBV19 with TRBJ2-4, with D unresolved. The CDR3 totals 15 residues. V shed 3 bases and J shed 0 bases, with 9 bases lying between them. Looked up from germline, CDR1 is LNHDA and CDR2 is SQIVND (reference sequence).

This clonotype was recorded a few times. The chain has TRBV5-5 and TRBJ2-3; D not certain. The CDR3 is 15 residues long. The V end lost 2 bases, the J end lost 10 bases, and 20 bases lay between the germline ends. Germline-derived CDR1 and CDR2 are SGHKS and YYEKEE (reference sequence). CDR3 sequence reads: CASSFYQQLGSAQYF. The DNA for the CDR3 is TGTGCCAGCAGCTTCTACCAACAGCTAGGCTCGGCGCAGTATTTT.

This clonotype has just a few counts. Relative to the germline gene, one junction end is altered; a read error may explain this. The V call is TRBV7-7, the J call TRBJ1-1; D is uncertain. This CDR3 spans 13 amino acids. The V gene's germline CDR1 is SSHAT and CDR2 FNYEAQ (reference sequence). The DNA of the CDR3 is TGTGCTAGCAGCTCCTCCCGCGGGTCTGAAGCTTTCTTT. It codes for CASSSSRGSEAFF.

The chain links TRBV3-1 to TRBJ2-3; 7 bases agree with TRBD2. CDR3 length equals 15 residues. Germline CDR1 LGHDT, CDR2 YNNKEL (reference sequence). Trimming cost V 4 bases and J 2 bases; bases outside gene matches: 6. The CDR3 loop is CASSPQAGYTDTQYF. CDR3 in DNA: TGTGCCAGCAGCCCACAAGCGGGGTACACAGATACGCAGTATTTT.

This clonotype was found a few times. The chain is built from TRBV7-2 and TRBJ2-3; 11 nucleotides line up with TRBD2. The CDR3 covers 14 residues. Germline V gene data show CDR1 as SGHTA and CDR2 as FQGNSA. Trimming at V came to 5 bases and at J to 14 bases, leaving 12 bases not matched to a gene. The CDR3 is CASSLRLAGPLWYF. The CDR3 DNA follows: TGTGCCAGCAGCCTGAGACTAGCGGGACCTCTCTGGTATTTT.

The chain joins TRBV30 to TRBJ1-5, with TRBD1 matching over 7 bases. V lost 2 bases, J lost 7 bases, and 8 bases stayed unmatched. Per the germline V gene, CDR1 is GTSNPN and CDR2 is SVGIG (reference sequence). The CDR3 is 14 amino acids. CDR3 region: CAWSRGTVKQPQHF. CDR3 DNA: TGTGCCTGGAGTCGGGGGACAGTCAAACAGCCCCAGCATTTT.

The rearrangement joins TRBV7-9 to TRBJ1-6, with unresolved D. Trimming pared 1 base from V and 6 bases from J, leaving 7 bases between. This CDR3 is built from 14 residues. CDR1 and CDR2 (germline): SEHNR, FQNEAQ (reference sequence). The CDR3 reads CASSLGRTNSPLHF. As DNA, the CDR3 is TGTGCCAGCAGCTTAGGGCGGACTAATTCACCCCTCCACTTT.

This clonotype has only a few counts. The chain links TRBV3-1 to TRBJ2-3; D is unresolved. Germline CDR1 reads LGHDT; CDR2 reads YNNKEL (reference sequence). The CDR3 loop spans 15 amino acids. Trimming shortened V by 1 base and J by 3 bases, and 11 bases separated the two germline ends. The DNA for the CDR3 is TGTGCCAGCAGCCAAGGTCACCAGGTAACAGATACGCAGTATTTT. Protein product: CASSQGHQVTDTQYF.